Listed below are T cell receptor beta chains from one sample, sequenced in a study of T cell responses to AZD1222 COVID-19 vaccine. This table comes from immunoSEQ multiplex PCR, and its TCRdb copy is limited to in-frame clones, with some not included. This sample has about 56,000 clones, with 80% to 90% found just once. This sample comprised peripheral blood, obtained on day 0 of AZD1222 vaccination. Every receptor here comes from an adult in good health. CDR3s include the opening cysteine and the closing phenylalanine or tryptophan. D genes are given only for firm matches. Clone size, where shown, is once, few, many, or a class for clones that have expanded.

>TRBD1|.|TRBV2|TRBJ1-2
CASSRQGQDYGYTF
TGTGCCAGCAGCAGACAGGGTCAGGACTATGGCTACACCTTC
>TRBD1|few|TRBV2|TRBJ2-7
CASSGDRDHEQYF
TGTGCCAGCAGTGGGGACAGGGACCACGAGCAGTACTTC
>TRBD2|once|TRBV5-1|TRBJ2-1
CASSLTAGAAYNEQFF
TGCGCCAGCAGCTTGACAGCGGGGGCCGCCTACAATGAGCAGTTCTTC
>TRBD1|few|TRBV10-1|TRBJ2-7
CASGWDRDSYEQYF
TGCGCCAGCGGCTGGGACAGGGACTCCTACGAGCAGTACTTC
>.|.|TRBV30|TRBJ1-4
CAWSVQGSNEKLFF
TGTGCCTGGAGTGTACAGGGTTCTAATGAAAAACTGTTTTTT
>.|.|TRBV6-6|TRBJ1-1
CASAPIQLRNTEAFF
TGTGCCAGCGCCCCGATTCAGCTAAGAAACACTGAAGCTTTCTTT
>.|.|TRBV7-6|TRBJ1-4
CASSLDALPNEKLFF
TGTGCCAGCAGCTTAGATGCGCTCCCGAATGAAAAGCTGTTTTTT
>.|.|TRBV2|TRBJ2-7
CASSDRGSASEQYF
TGTGCCAGCAGCGATAGAGGGTCCGCGTCCGAGCAGTACTTC
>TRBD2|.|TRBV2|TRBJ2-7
CASSVRGDEQYF
TGTGCCAGCAGTGTACGGGGGGATGAGCAGTACTTC
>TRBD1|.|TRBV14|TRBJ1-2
CASSQVRDRGGYIF
TGTGCCAGCAGTCAAGTACGGGACAGGGGAGGCTACATCTTC
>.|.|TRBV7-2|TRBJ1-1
CASSLQVTAFFF
TGTGCCAGCAGCTTACAGGTGACAGCGTTTTTCTTT
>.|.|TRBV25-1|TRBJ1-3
CASRDTGSSGNTIYF
TGTGCCAGCAGGGATACAGGGAGCTCTGGAAACACCATATATTTT
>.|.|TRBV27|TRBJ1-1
CASSLQVNTEAFF
TGTGCCAGCAGTCTTCAGGTTAACACTGAAGCTTTCTTT
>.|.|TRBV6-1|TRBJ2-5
CASSEEVTKEYF
TGTGCCAGCAGTGAAGAAGTCACAAAGGAGTACTTC
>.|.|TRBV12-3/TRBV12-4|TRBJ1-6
CASSLRETQTLHF
TGTGCCAGCAGTTTAAGGGAGACGCAAACCCTCCACTTT
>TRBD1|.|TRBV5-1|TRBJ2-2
CASSYVRGLMANTGELFF
TGCGCCAGCAGCTATGTCAGGGGGCTGATGGCGAACACCGGGGAGCTGTTTTTT
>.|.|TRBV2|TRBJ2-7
CASTRDSYEQYF
TGTGCCAGCACGAGGGACTCCTACGAGCAGTACTTC
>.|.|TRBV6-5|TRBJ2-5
CASSRAEEETQYF
TGTGCCAGCAGCCGGGCTGAGGAGGAGACCCAGTACTTC
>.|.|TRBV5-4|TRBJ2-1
CASSLLTAAADEQFF
TGTGCCAGCAGCTTGCTGACGGCGGCCGCCGATGAGCAGTTCTTC
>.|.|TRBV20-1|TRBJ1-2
CSARRRGYTF
TGCAGTGCTAGAAGGCGGGGCTACACCTTC
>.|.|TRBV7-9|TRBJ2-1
CASSLGAGGLNNEQFF
TGTGCCAGCAGCTTAGGGGCAGGGGGACTAAACAATGAGCAGTTCTTC
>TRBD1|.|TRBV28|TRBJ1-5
CASSPDLGQLNQPQHF
TGTGCCAGCAGTCCAGACTTGGGACAGCTTAATCAGCCCCAGCATTTT